The next 24 T cell receptor beta chains were all read from a single sample in a study of cytomegalovirus exposure and HLA in healthy donors. Amplification used 60 Vbeta primers and 13 Jbeta primers. Some clones are missing from TCRdb's copy, which holds only in-frame ones; the method was immunoSEQ multiplex PCR. The sample comprises about 140,000 clones, roughly three quarters of which are singletons, and 3.9% rests with the top ten. The sequencing input was PBMCs. The receptors shown here come from a man aged 18 to 35 in good health and CMV-seronegative.

The J gene is TRBJ2-7, the V gene TRBV30; 11 nucleotides align to TRBD1. This CDR3 contains 15 residues. CDR1 GTSNPN and CDR2 SVGIG come from the germline V gene (reference sequence). Unmatched junction bases numbered 6, after V lost 0 bases and J lost 5 bases. The CDR3 DNA is TGTGCCTGGAGTGTACCCGGGACAGGGGGAAACGAGCAGTACTTC. Its protein product is CAWSVPGTGGNEQYF.

Points on this clone: The same CDR3 is also encoded by other DNA sequences in this sample. The V gene is TRBV28, the J gene TRBJ2-1; no clear D gene. Germline-derived CDR1 and CDR2 are MDHEN and SYDVKM. Trimming pared 2 bases from V and 4 bases from J, leaving 3 bases between. This CDR3 spans 12 amino acids. The CDR3 reads CASSLLYNEQFF. CDR3 DNA: TGTGCCAGCAGTTTACTGTACAATGAGCAGTTCTTC.

This clone was counted between two and nine times. This chain uses TRBV6-5 with TRBJ2-7, with a possible D match to TRBD2 (6 bases). The CDR3 is 15 residues long. CDR1 MNHEY and CDR2 SVGAGI come from the germline V gene. V gave up 0 bases and J gave up 7 bases, with 16 bases separating them. CDR3 residues: CASSYSRDSGQEQYF. The CDR3 coding sequence is TGTGCCAGCAGTTACTCTCGGGACTCGGGTCAGGAGCAGTACTTC.

This clone was detected a few times. V gene TRBV7-9 combines with J gene TRBJ2-1; the D gene is possibly TRBD2 (5 bases). Trimming took 4 bases from V and 5 from J, leaving 24 bases between them. The germline CDR1 and CDR2 sequences are SEHNR and FQNEAQ (reference sequence). The CDR3 has 18 residues. The CDR3 DNA reads TGTGCCAGCAGCTCCGTTATGGGGAGTTTCCCTCCTAACAATGAGCAGTTCTTC. As protein: CASSSVMGSFPPNNEQFF.

The gene calls are TRBV5-6 and TRBJ1-1; 8 nucleotides agree with TRBD1. CDR1 and CDR2 from the germline V gene are SGHDT and YYEEEE. The CDR3 covers 15 residues. V was pared by 0 bases and J by 8 bases, with 9 bases of the junction left unmatched. For the CDR3, the DNA is TGTGCCAGCAGCTTGGACGTTAACAGGGGGTCGGAAGCTTTCTTT. Its protein is CASSLDVNRGSEAFF.

The chain links TRBV5-1 to TRBJ2-6; 8 nucleotides agree with TRBD2. The germline CDR1 and CDR2 sequences are SGHRS and YFSETQ. This CDR3 spans 21 amino acids. V shed 2 bases and J 0 bases; nucleotides not matched to a gene: 16. CDR3 loop: CASSFGGGTRTASSGANVLTF. The CDR3 DNA sequence: TGCGCCAGCAGCTTCGGGGGGGGGACCAGGACAGCGAGCTCTGGGGCCAACGTCCTGACTTTC. The complete variable domain, with remaining parts taken from reference TRBV5-1 and TRBJ2-6, reads KAGVTQTPRYLIKTRGQQVTLSCSPISGHRSVSWYQQTPGQGLQFLFEYFSETQRNKGNFPGRFSGRQFSNSRSEMNVSTLELGDSALYLCASSFGGGTRTASSGANVLTFGAGSRLTVL.

This clone occurred a few times. The chain recombines TRBV19 with TRBJ2-7; 7 bases match TRBD2. Germline lookup yields CDR1 LNHDA and CDR2 SQIVND (reference sequence). The CDR3 spans 16 residues. Losses at the gene ends were 3 bases for V and 3 bases for J; bases not matched to a gene: 11. DNA for the CDR3: TGTGCCAGTAGTATTGGAATCGGCGGGAGTGACTACGAGCAGTACTTC. Its protein is CASSIGIGGSDYEQYF.

Regarding this clone: The same CDR3 also results from other DNA sequences found in this sample. This chain joins TRBV5-1 and TRBJ2-1, with D possibly matching TRBD1 (5 bases). The CDR3 contains 15 residues. Looked up from germline, CDR1 is SGHRS and CDR2 is YFSETQ. V lost 0 bases and J 0 bases, leaving 7 bases between the germline ends. The CDR3 sequence: CASSLEGNSYNEQFF. The CDR3 nucleotides are TGCGCCAGCAGCTTGGAGGGGAACTCCTACAATGAGCAGTTCTTC.

This chain joins TRBV2 and TRBJ2-1; TRBD2 is a possible D gene (5 bases). This CDR3 is 11 amino acids long. Trimming stripped 7 bases from V and 15 bases from J, with 16 bases between. Germline V gene data show CDR1 as SNHLY and CDR2 as FYNNEI. The DNA of the CDR3 is TGTGCCAGCAATCTCCGGGGAACGCGGTTCTTC. Translating gives CASNLRGTRFF.

The J gene is TRBJ2-2, the V gene TRBV9; TRBD1 aligns across 9 bases. The V gene end was trimmed by 2 bases and the J gene end by 5 bases; junction bases not matched to a gene: 4. In germline, CDR1 is SGDLS, CDR2 YYNGEE. This CDR3 contains 15 residues. The CDR3 loop reads CASSVGQGGTGELFF. The CDR3 bases are TGTGCCAGCAGCGTGGGACAGGGTGGGACCGGGGAGCTGTTTTTT.

Of note for this clone: This same CDR3 is encoded by further DNA sequences in the sample. V and J are TRBV18 and TRBJ2-7; 13 bases match TRBD2. V shed 3 bases, J shed 7 bases, and the junction held 3 bases outside the gene matches. Germline V gene lookup returns CDR1 KGHSH and CDR2 LQKENI. This CDR3 region has 14 residues. Here the CDR3 DNA reads TGTGCCAGCTCACCTGGACTAGCGGGAGAGGAGCAGTACTTC. Its translation is CASSPGLAGEEQYF.

This chain connects TRBV7-2 to TRBJ1-1, with TRBD1 identical over 7 bases. From germline, CDR1 is SGHTA and CDR2 FQGNSA. V lost 3 bases, J lost 4 bases, and 5 bases stayed unmatched. The CDR3 is made up of 14 amino acids. CDR3 sequence (DNA): TGTGCCAGCAGCTTGACAGGGAGAGGCACTGAAGCTTTCTTT. Residues: CASSLTGRGTEAFF.

The rearrangement joins TRBV11-2 to TRBJ2-5, with a tentative D call TRBD2 (6 bases). The V gene's germline CDR1 is SGHAT and CDR2 FQNNGV. Trimming shortened V by 5 bases and J by 4 bases, and 14 bases separated the two germline ends. The CDR3 covers 14 residues. The CDR3 reads CASSPRRASETQYF. DNA of the CDR3: TGTGCCAGCAGCCCGCGGAGGGCCTCAGAGACCCAGTACTTC.

This sequence joins TRBV6-1 and TRBJ1-2; TRBD1 matches 7 bases. The junction had 10 bases not matched to a gene; V was cut back by 4 bases and J by 8 bases. Germline V lookup: CDR1 MNHNS, CDR2 SASEGT. The CDR3 extends over 14 amino acids. The CDR3 spells CASSGTGANFGYTF. The CDR3, as DNA: TGTGCCAGCAGTGGGACAGGCGCCAATTTCGGCTACACCTTC.

The chain has TRBV4-1 and TRBJ1-6, with D maybe TRBD1 (5 bases). Trimming pared 1 base from V and 7 bases from J, leaving 11 bases between. Germline CDR1 reads MGHRA; CDR2 reads YSYEKL. The CDR3 is 15 amino acids. CDR3 bases: TGCGCCAGCAGCCAAGGTCAGGGAGGGAATTCACCCCTCCACTTT. Residues: CASSQGQGGNSPLHF.

About this clone itself: The same CDR3 can be traced to other DNA sequences in this sample. J is TRBJ2-7 and V is TRBV27; 8 bases match TRBD1. The CDR3 loop spans 15 amino acids. V gave up 0 bases and J gave up 2 bases; unmatched junction bases: 3. CDR1 MNHEY and CDR2 SMNVEV come from the germline V gene (reference sequence). CDR3 residues: CASSLSGQGPYEQYF. DNA of the CDR3: TGTGCCAGCAGTTTATCAGGACAGGGCCCCTACGAGCAGTACTTC.

The chain has TRBV9 and TRBJ2-5; 12 positions match TRBD1. The CDR3 has 15 residues. Per germline, CDR1 SGDLS and CDR2 YYNGEE. The trim removed 2 bases at V and 6 bases at J, leaving 5 bases unmatched. The CDR3 reads CASSVGGQGAKTQYF. The CDR3 DNA reads TGTGCCAGCAGCGTCGGGGGACAGGGGGCAAAGACCCAGTACTTC.

This chain joins TRBV6-6 and TRBJ2-1, with 7 nucleotides matching TRBD1. With V trimmed by 5 bases and J by 1 base, 5 bases remained unmatched. Looked up from germline, CDR1 is MNHNY and CDR2 is SVGAGI (reference sequence). The CDR3 covers 15 residues. For the CDR3, the DNA is TGTGCCAGCAGTACGACAGGGCCTTCCTACAATGAGCAGTTCTTC. Amino acids: CASSTTGPSYNEQFF.

This sequence joins TRBV10-3 and TRBJ1-1, with TRBD1 matching 7 bases. The CDR3 spans 17 residues. Germline CDR1 reads ENHRY; CDR2 reads SYGVKD. Trimming took 0 bases from V and 6 from J; bases not matched to a gene: 13. The CDR3 DNA follows: TGTGCCATCAGTGAGTCTGAGAGGGGGCTCGGCGGGTCTGAAGCTTTCTTT. Translation gives CAISESERGLGGSEAFF.

This rearrangement joins TRBV5-1 to TRBJ2-1; 8 nucleotides match TRBD2. The CDR3 covers 18 residues. The V and J ends lost 3 bases and 9 bases, in that order; junction bases with no gene match: 20. From germline, CDR1 is SGHRS and CDR2 YFSETQ. For the CDR3, the DNA is TGCGCCAGCAGCTCGTCAGGACTAGCAGCCTCCGGGGGCGGTGAGCAGTTCTTC. Amino acids: CASSSSGLAASGGGEQFF.

Of note for this clone: Other DNA sequences of this sample code for an identical CDR3. This chain links TRBV5-1 with TRBJ2-5; TRBD1 matches 7 bases. Germline V lookup: CDR1 SGHRS, CDR2 YFSETQ. Trimming at V came to 2 bases and at J to 0 bases, leaving 1 base not matched to a gene. The CDR3 is 14 amino acids. The CDR3 region is CASSLTGDQETQYF. The CDR3 nucleotides are TGCGCCAGCAGCTTAACAGGGGACCAAGAGACCCAGTACTTC.

This clone was recorded once. This chain links TRBV27 with TRBJ2-7, with a tentative D call TRBD2 (5 bases). The CDR3 runs 13 residues. Germline CDR1 MNHEY, CDR2 SMNVEV (reference sequence). V shed 3 bases and J shed 2 bases, with 8 bases lying between them. As DNA, the CDR3 is TGTGCCAGCAGTTTCGGACTGGCCTACGAGCAGTACTTC. The encoded protein is CASSFGLAYEQYF.

In nucleotides, the CDR3 is TGCGCCAGCAGTCAACCATCCGGGACAGGGTTGTCACCCCTCCACTTT. Translated, it gives CASSQPSGTGLSPLHF. The chain joins TRBV23-1 to TRBJ1-6, with TRBD1 matching 9 bases. TRBV23-1 falls under the ORF class, with uncertain function. V was pared by 2 bases and J by 10 bases, with 9 bases of the junction left unmatched. The CDR3 spans 16 residues.

The chain carries TRBV6-5 and TRBJ2-1; TRBD2 matches 9 bases. Looked up from germline, CDR1 is MNHEY and CDR2 is SVGAGI. This CDR3 is built from 14 residues. Trimming at V came to 6 bases and at J to 4 bases, leaving 4 bases not matched to a gene. CDR3 region: CASSRTSDYNEQFF. CDR3 sequence (DNA): TGTGCCAGCAGCCGGACTAGCGATTACAATGAGCAGTTCTTC.